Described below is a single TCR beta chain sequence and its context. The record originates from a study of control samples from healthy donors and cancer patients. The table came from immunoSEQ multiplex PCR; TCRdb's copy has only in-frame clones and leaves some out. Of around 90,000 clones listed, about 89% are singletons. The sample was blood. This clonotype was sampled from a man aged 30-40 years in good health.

CDR3 bases: TGTGCCAGCAGTGAACGTTCTAGGAACACTGAAGCTTTCTTT. Translated: CASSERSRNTEAFF. This rearrangement joins TRBV6-1 to TRBJ1-1; no definite D call. This CDR3 contains 14 residues. Germline V lookup: CDR1 MNHNS, CDR2 SASEGT. The V gene lost 2 bases and the J gene lost 1 base, with 8 bases spanning the gap.